This is a list of T cell receptor beta chains from one sample in a study of OX40 agonist ivuxolimab in advanced cancers. The data were produced by immunoSEQ multiplex PCR, yet TCRdb's version contains in-frame clones alone and is incomplete. The table shows approximately 89,000 clones, with just over 85% occurring only once. Material: CD4+ or CD8+ T cells sorted from blood, obtained in a trial of the OX40 agonist ivuxolimab. These receptors all stem from an adult with an advanced solid tumor such as melanoma, head and neck, liver or kidney cancer. Both conserved end residues are part of each CDR3. Fields, in order: J gene, clone size, V gene, D gene, CDR3 DNA, CDR3 protein. D genes are given only for firm matches. Rows may omit the clone size; those that give it use once, few, many or a size class.

j_call: TRBJ2-7; clone_size: NA; v_call: TRBV19; d_call: TRBD1; cdr3_nt: TGTGCCAGTAGTATACTCGGGACAGGGACCTACGAGCAGTACTTC; cdr3_aa: CASSILGTGTYEQYF
j_call: TRBJ2-7; clone_size: NA; v_call: TRBV28; d_call: NA; cdr3_nt: TGTGCCAGCAGAGCTGGACAGTACGAGCAGTACTTC; cdr3_aa: CASRAGQYEQYF
j_call: TRBJ2-5; clone_size: once; v_call: TRBV19; d_call: TRBD2; cdr3_nt: TGTGCCAGTAGCCCAGCGGGGGTACAAGAGACCCAGTACTTC; cdr3_aa: CASSPAGVQETQYF
j_call: TRBJ2-5; clone_size: once; v_call: TRBV7-9; d_call: NA; cdr3_nt: TGTGCCAGCAGCTTAGCGGAGGGGGCCAAGACCCAGTACTTC; cdr3_aa: CASSLAEGAKTQYF
j_call: TRBJ2-1; clone_size: NA; v_call: TRBV11-2; d_call: NA; cdr3_nt: TGTGCCAGCAGCCAAACCATGACTAGAAGCAATGAGCAGTTCTTC; cdr3_aa: CASSQTMTRSNEQFF
j_call: TRBJ2-1; clone_size: NA; v_call: TRBV18; d_call: NA; cdr3_nt: TGTGCCAGCTCACCGGGTCTGGATAATGAGCAGTTCTTC; cdr3_aa: CASSPGLDNEQFF
j_call: TRBJ1-2; clone_size: NA; v_call: TRBV10-3; d_call: NA; cdr3_nt: TGTGCCATCACCCCCGACCGTGGGGGCTATGGCTACACCTTC; cdr3_aa: CAITPDRGGYGYTF
j_call: TRBJ2-3; clone_size: NA; v_call: TRBV20-1; d_call: NA; cdr3_nt: TGCAGTGCGGGACTGTCGCAGACGCAGTATTTT; cdr3_aa: CSAGLSQTQYF
j_call: TRBJ2-7; clone_size: NA; v_call: TRBV7-3; d_call: NA; cdr3_nt: TGTGCCAGCAGCTTGGGTAGGGCCTACGAGCAGTACTTC; cdr3_aa: CASSLGRAYEQYF
j_call: TRBJ2-5; clone_size: NA; v_call: TRBV18; d_call: NA; cdr3_nt: TGTGCCAGCTCACCAGCCCCACGGGAGACCCAGTACTTC; cdr3_aa: CASSPAPRETQYF
j_call: TRBJ2-7; clone_size: NA; v_call: TRBV27; d_call: NA; cdr3_nt: TGTGCCAGCAGTAGTTCTGGGTACTACGAGCAGTACTTC; cdr3_aa: CASSSSGYYEQYF
j_call: TRBJ2-7; clone_size: NA; v_call: TRBV10-1; d_call: TRBD1; cdr3_nt: TGCGCCAAAAGGGACAGGGGGTACGAGCAGTACTTC; cdr3_aa: CAKRDRGYEQYF
j_call: TRBJ1-1; clone_size: NA; v_call: TRBV5-1; d_call: NA; cdr3_nt: TGCGCCAGCAGCTTACTTGGGAGCGTGAACACTGAAGCTTTCTTT; cdr3_aa: CASSLLGSVNTEAFF
j_call: TRBJ2-7; clone_size: once; v_call: TRBV27; d_call: TRBD1; cdr3_nt: TGTGCCAGCAGGAACTCAGGGGGCCCGGGGTCCTACGAGCAGTACTTC; cdr3_aa: CASRNSGGPGSYEQYF
j_call: TRBJ2-2; clone_size: NA; v_call: TRBV19; d_call: NA; cdr3_nt: TGTGCCAGTAGACCCTGGGGACCCATGCCGACCGGGGAGCTGTTTTTT; cdr3_aa: CASRPWGPMPTGELFF
j_call: TRBJ2-3; clone_size: NA; v_call: TRBV2; d_call: NA; cdr3_nt: TGTGCCAGCATGGGACGAGCGGCTGGGGTCACAGATACGCAGTATTTT; cdr3_aa: CASMGRAAGVTDTQYF
j_call: TRBJ1-2; clone_size: NA; v_call: TRBV28; d_call: TRBD1; cdr3_nt: TGTGCCAGCAGTTCGCAAGTAGGACAGGGGGTAAGGGGTGGCTACACCTTC; cdr3_aa: CASSSQVGQGVRGGYTF
j_call: TRBJ2-5; clone_size: NA; v_call: TRBV11-2; d_call: TRBD2; cdr3_nt: TGTGCCAGCAGCCCATCTAGCGGGAGGAGGGAGACCCAGTACTTC; cdr3_aa: CASSPSSGRRETQYF
j_call: TRBJ2-5; clone_size: few; v_call: TRBV2; d_call: NA; cdr3_nt: TGTGCCAGCAGGGCAGGGGCCAATGTAGAGACCCAGTACTTC; cdr3_aa: CASRAGANVETQYF
j_call: TRBJ2-2; clone_size: NA; v_call: TRBV2; d_call: TRBD2; cdr3_nt: TGTGCCAGCAGTTTGGGACTAGCGGACACCGGGGAGCTGTTTTTT; cdr3_aa: CASSLGLADTGELFF
j_call: TRBJ2-5; clone_size: NA; v_call: TRBV30; d_call: NA; cdr3_nt: TGTGCCTGGAGTAGGGGCGGGGAAGAGACCCAGTACTTC; cdr3_aa: CAWSRGGEETQYF
j_call: TRBJ1-2; clone_size: NA; v_call: TRBV6-1; d_call: NA; cdr3_nt: TGTGCCAGCAGTGTAGAGGGATCTAACTATGGCTACACCTTC; cdr3_aa: CASSVEGSNYGYTF
j_call: TRBJ2-7; clone_size: NA; v_call: TRBV29-1; d_call: NA; cdr3_nt: TGCAGCGTTGAATCAGTCGGCCGTTACGAGCAGTACTTC; cdr3_aa: CSVESVGRYEQYF
j_call: TRBJ1-2; clone_size: NA; v_call: TRBV4-3; d_call: NA; cdr3_nt: TGCGCCAGCAGCCAAGATCAACCTCGGGGAGGCTACACCTTC; cdr3_aa: CASSQDQPRGGYTF
j_call: TRBJ2-7; clone_size: NA; v_call: TRBV18; d_call: TRBD2; cdr3_nt: TGTGCCAGCTCACCCCGGGGGGCCTACGAGCAGTACTTC; cdr3_aa: CASSPRGAYEQYF
j_call: TRBJ2-3; clone_size: NA; v_call: TRBV5-1; d_call: NA; cdr3_nt: TGCGCCAGCAGCTTGGGACAAGAAACAGATACGCAGTATTTT; cdr3_aa: CASSLGQETDTQYF
j_call: TRBJ1-2; clone_size: NA; v_call: TRBV7-8; d_call: NA; cdr3_nt: TGTGCCAGCAGCTTAGGGCCAGGGGTTCCTGGCTACACCTTC; cdr3_aa: CASSLGPGVPGYTF
j_call: TRBJ1-1; clone_size: NA; v_call: TRBV7-2; d_call: TRBD1; cdr3_nt: TGTGCCAGCAGCTGGGGACAGGGGAACACTGAAGCTTTCTTT; cdr3_aa: CASSWGQGNTEAFF
j_call: TRBJ2-5; clone_size: NA; v_call: TRBV7-9; d_call: TRBD2; cdr3_nt: TGTGCCAGCAGTTTTAATTTCGGGGGGGCGGAGACCCAGTACTTC; cdr3_aa: CASSFNFGGAETQYF
j_call: TRBJ1-5; clone_size: NA; v_call: TRBV19; d_call: TRBD1; cdr3_nt: TGTGCCAGTAACTCGGACAGGGGAAACCAGCCCCAGCATTTT; cdr3_aa: CASNSDRGNQPQHF
j_call: TRBJ1-2; clone_size: once; v_call: TRBV19; d_call: NA; cdr3_nt: TGTGCCAGTAATCCCCCGGACCGCAACTATGGCTACACCTTC; cdr3_aa: CASNPPDRNYGYTF
j_call: TRBJ2-2; clone_size: NA; v_call: TRBV5-4; d_call: TRBD2; cdr3_nt: TGTGCCAGCACCTGGACTAGCGGGAACACCGGGGAGCTGTTTTTT; cdr3_aa: CASTWTSGNTGELFF
j_call: TRBJ2-5; clone_size: NA; v_call: TRBV2; d_call: NA; cdr3_nt: TGTGCCAGCGTATTAAGTCAGGCCCAAGAGACCCAGTACTTC; cdr3_aa: CASVLSQAQETQYF
j_call: TRBJ2-5; clone_size: NA; v_call: TRBV4-3; d_call: NA; cdr3_nt: TGCGCCAGCAGCCGGGATAGCAGTGGGACCCAGTACTTC; cdr3_aa: CASSRDSSGTQYF
j_call: TRBJ1-5; clone_size: NA; v_call: TRBV18; d_call: TRBD1; cdr3_nt: TGTGCCAGCTCACAGACAGGGGGCGCGGAGCCCCAGCATTTT; cdr3_aa: CASSQTGGAEPQHF
j_call: TRBJ1-6; clone_size: once; v_call: TRBV27; d_call: TRBD1; cdr3_nt: TGTGCCAGCAGTTTATACAGGGGTCGGGATTCACCCCTCCACTTT; cdr3_aa: CASSLYRGRDSPLHF
j_call: TRBJ1-6; clone_size: once; v_call: TRBV7-3; d_call: NA; cdr3_nt: TGTGCCAGCAGCTTAAGGCGGGACTCACCCCTCCACTTT; cdr3_aa: CASSLRRDSPLHF
j_call: TRBJ1-2; clone_size: NA; v_call: TRBV18; d_call: NA; cdr3_nt: TGTGCCAGCTCACCACAGAGCGTCAACTATGGCTACACCTTC; cdr3_aa: CASSPQSVNYGYTF
j_call: TRBJ2-1; clone_size: NA; v_call: TRBV9; d_call: TRBD2; cdr3_nt: TGTGCCAGCAGTGGGACTAGCATCCATGAGCAGTTCTTC; cdr3_aa: CASSGTSIHEQFF
j_call: TRBJ2-7; clone_size: NA; v_call: TRBV28; d_call: NA; cdr3_nt: TGTGCCAGCACCCCTGGCGGGTTCTACGAGCAGTACTTC; cdr3_aa: CASTPGGFYEQYF
j_call: TRBJ2-3; clone_size: NA; v_call: TRBV6-5; d_call: NA; cdr3_nt: TGTGCCAGCAGGCCCAGACTTAGCACAGATACGCAGTATTTT; cdr3_aa: CASRPRLSTDTQYF
j_call: TRBJ1-2; clone_size: NA; v_call: TRBV27; d_call: NA; cdr3_nt: TGTGCCAGCGGAGACAGAGCTAACTATGGCTACACCTTC; cdr3_aa: CASGDRANYGYTF
j_call: TRBJ2-1; clone_size: NA; v_call: TRBV6-6; d_call: NA; cdr3_nt: TGTGCCAGCAGTTACTCACGGGAAGATGAGCAGTTCTTC; cdr3_aa: CASSYSREDEQFF
j_call: TRBJ2-4; clone_size: NA; v_call: TRBV19; d_call: TRBD2; cdr3_nt: TGTGCCAGTAACCGGGGCCGGGAGGACATTCAGTACTTC; cdr3_aa: CASNRGREDIQYF